A selection of T cell receptor beta chains follows, all from one sample in a study of cytotoxic CD8 clonotypes in ibrutinib-treated CLL. TCRdb keeps only in-frame clones here, not all; method: immunoSEQ multiplex PCR. The sample lists 130,000 or so clones, 80% to 90% occurring once. Sequencing was performed on PBMCs, taken after 24 months of ibrutinib treatment. The receptors come from a human donor with chronic lymphocytic leukemia. CDR3s include the opening cysteine and the closing phenylalanine or tryptophan.

v_call cdr3_aa
TRBV27 CASSPSQGNVRYNEQFF
TRBV7-2 CASSLGRAGPGDQPQHF
TRBV7-6 CASRPRQGAFEKLFF
TRBV7-9 CASSLPHYEQYF
TRBV14 CASSQSSLETQYF
TRBV10-3 CAISEPPSGYTF
TRBV7-9 CASSTQAVGSQYF
TRBV5-4 CASGRYAHTQETQYF
TRBV4-1 CASSQAEMGNQPQHF
TRBV6-5 CASSRDRDGTEAFF
TRBV6-6 CASRAGENHQPQHF
TRBV7-9 CASSAGQGRAFF
TRBV6-5 CASSRSWKDTQYF
TRBV9 CASSSRGGGRDYGYTF
TRBV6-5 CASSKTGGGNQPQHF
TRBV6-1 CASSEDPGPYNEQFF
TRBV7-6 CASSRGLLAIDSTTGELFF
TRBV7-3 CASSFSHQETQYF
TRBV4-3 CASSQDLGQTNEKLFF
TRBV7-2 CASSQHWVGNYGYTF
TRBV6-1 CASSEGLAGWAEQFF
TRBV28 CASSLWAGTGGNQPQHF
TRBV30 CAWSGQSNQPQHF